This TCR beta chain is from a study of blood T cell repertoires in COVID-19 (dated by TCRdb to 2020 to 2022). Context from the whole study: Samples from collaborators originated in the United States, Italy and Spain and spanned both the acute and convalescent phases of COVID-19. The repertoires were made available in a free public database intended to serve as a resource for research on the immune response to SARS-CoV-2. Nearly every sample came with metadata listing a de-identified subject ID, COVID-19 status, age in years and sex. The prospective study material was composed of cDNA or gDNA derived from T cells, B-cell-depleted T cells, or PBMCs. Where HLA class I and class II types were available, the types were taken from metadata supplied by the sample provider, not from assay-based typing. The dataset comprised deeply sampled blood TCRbeta repertoires from subjects exposed to, actively infected with, or recovered from COVID-19. The samples were drawn from two sources: the first 160 participants of the ongoing ImmuneRACE study, and some 1,300 subjects contributed by 6 global collaborators.

Germline trimming: 2 bases from V, 2 bases from J; junction bases outside gene matches: 4. The CDR3, cysteine through phenylalanine, is 16 amino acids long. The retained sequence is limited to the CDR3, 48 bases, with the frame set at the first base. As encoded in the germline V gene, CDR1 is SGHVS while CDR2 is FNYEAQ. TCRbeta CDR3 regions were amplified from genomic DNA using the immunoSEQ Assay, a bias-controlled multiplex PCR. On the authors' methods: Nucleated cell counts per sample were estimated from amplification of reference gene primers within the assay. To quantify the absolute abundance of each unique TCRbeta CDR3 rearrangement, sequence reads were collapsed and filtered. For each sample, productive Simpson clonality was calculated as the square root of Simpson's diversity index over productive rearrangements. The table comes from immuneACCESS by way of TCRdb, which keeps in-frame sequences with V and J called. Part of the clones is missing from these tables; in studies checked, under half for an unresolved V gene and the rest for unknown reasons. V and J calls and clone size are those listed in that table; D and trimming were worked out from the DNA. Within this sample are some 130,000 clones, with 84% of them counted one time only. Over 1.1% of the sample goes to the ten largest clones.

Overall study results and their limits: The amount of clinical and demographic metadata varied by source and participant and was provided uncurated.

As concerns this clone: Its antigen is not yet known. Base-call qualities are not available, and no considerably larger clone is one nucleotide away.

Whole blood was collected in K2EDTA tubes by collaborating institutions according to the institutions' own protocols. For TCRbeta analysis, collaborators shipped samples in one of three forms: frozen whole blood, isolated PBMCs, or DNA extracted from either of those sample types. This TCR was recovered from a man between 60 and 75 years old with acute or convalescent COVID-19. The sample consisted of peripheral blood. The chain employs TRBV7-6 and TRBJ2-1, with 9 bases aligning to TRBD2. CDR3 protein: CASSLKRTSAYNEQFF. The nucleotide sequence reads TGTGCCAGCAGCTTAAAGCGGACTAGCGCCTACAATGAGCAGTTCTTC.